Following are 18 T cell receptor beta chains from one sample sequenced in a study of follicular helper T cells after annual influenza vaccination. Some clones are missing from TCRdb's copy, which holds only in-frame ones; the method was immunoSEQ multiplex PCR. Here the sample spans 5,500 to 6,500 clones, 65% to 90% being singletons. The time point is: 2015-2016 season, pre-vaccination. The sequenced sample was CXCR5+ CD38- circulating T follicular helper cells from blood, obtained on the day of influenza vaccination. Noted subset: circulating Tfh, non-naive CD4+CXCR5+PD-1+ (ICOS+CD38+ or ICOS-CD38-). The receptor source for this set is an adult who received the influenza vaccine.

The rearrangement uses TRBV30 and TRBJ1-2; D possibly corresponds to TRBD1 (6 bases). The CDR3 sequence is 12 residues long. The germline V and J ends were trimmed by 5 bases and 4 bases, with 11 bases remaining between them. CDR1 and CDR2 from the germline V gene are GTSNPN and SVGIG (reference sequence). CDR3 sequence: CAWDPQGYGYTF. The CDR3 DNA follows: TGTGCCTGGGACCCACAGGGCTATGGCTACACCTTC.

The genes are TRBV27 and TRBJ2-7; TRBD2 might be the D (5 bases). The germline V gene has CDR1 MNHEY and CDR2 SMNVEV (reference sequence). Between the trimmed V and J ends, which lost 10 bases and 3 bases, there was a span of 22 bases. The CDR3 spans 15 residues. As DNA, the CDR3 is TGTGCCACCAATGGCCCTAGCATCGACGACTACGAGCAGTACTTC. Translated: CATNGPSIDDYEQYF.

The CDR3 protein is CASSLGGGNTIYF. CDR3 nucleotides: TGCGCCAGCAGCTTGGGAGGGGGAAACACCATATATTTT. This chain connects TRBV5-1 to TRBJ1-3; D remains ambiguous. Germline-derived CDR1 and CDR2 are SGHRS and YFSETQ. With 0 bases removed from V and 4 bases from J, the gap between germline ends came to 5 bases. This CDR3 spans 13 amino acids. The full variable domain, rest sourced from reference TRBV5-1 and TRBJ1-3, is KAGVTQTPRYLIKTRGQQVTLSCSPISGHRSVSWYQQTPGQGLQFLFEYFSETQRNKGNFPGRFSGRQFSNSRSEMNVSTLELGDSALYLCASSLGGGNTIYFGEGSWLTVV.

The J gene is TRBJ2-5, the V gene TRBV6-1; D ambiguous. The CDR3 spans 12 residues. Germline V CDR1 and CDR2: MNHNS, SASEGT. V gave up 0 bases and J gave up 4 bases, with 3 bases separating them. In DNA, the CDR3 is TGTGCCAGCAGTGAAGCGAGAGAGACCCAGTACTTC. This sequence encodes CASSEARETQYF.

The chain joins TRBV7-9 to TRBJ1-2; possible D gene TRBD1, 5 bases. V was trimmed by 2 bases and J by 4 bases, leaving 11 bases between them. CDR3 length: 14 residues. Germline loops: CDR1 SEHNR, CDR2 FQNEAQ (reference sequence). DNA of the CDR3: TGTGCCAGCAGCTTATCTCAGGGAGTCTATGGCTACACCTTC. Translated, it gives CASSLSQGVYGYTF.

The rearrangement links TRBV2 to TRBJ2-5; D remains unclear. The CDR3 is 14 residues long. CDR1 SNHLY and CDR2 FYNNEI come from the germline V gene. V shed 4 bases and J shed 1 base, with 10 bases lying between them. CDR3 DNA sequence: TGTGCCAGCAGTGCCTCGAGAGGCCAAGAGACCCAGTACTTC. It is translated as CASSASRGQETQYF. Based on the CDR3 plus reference TRBV2 and TRBJ2-5, the full variable domain is EPEVTQTPSHQVTQMGQEVILRCVPISNHLYFYWYRQILGQKVEFLVSFYNNEISEKSEIFDDQFSVERPDGSNFTLKIRSTKLEDSAMYFCASSASRGQETQYFGPGTRLLVL.

Only a few counts were recorded for this clone. The chain combines TRBV6-5 with TRBJ2-7, with D perhaps given as TRBD1 or TRBD2 (6 bases each). Deletions cut 2 bases from V and 2 bases from J, with 16 bases between. This CDR3 is 16 amino acids long. Looked up from germline, CDR1 is MNHEY and CDR2 is SVGAGI. In nucleotides, the CDR3 is TGTGCCAGCAGTTACCGGGGGCAGGGGCCAACCTACGAGCAGTACTTC. Residues: CASSYRGQGPTYEQYF.

This clone was observed a handful of times. The CDR3 DNA reads TGTGCCAGCTCACCAGGAGGAAGGGATCAGCCCCAGCATTTT. Amino acids: CASSPGGRDQPQHF. The J gene is TRBJ1-5, the V gene TRBV18; D is uncertain. V dropped 2 bases and J dropped 5 bases, with 10 bases sitting between them. There are 14 residues in the CDR3. Germline-derived CDR1 and CDR2 are KGHSH and LQKENI.

The rearrangement links TRBV14 to TRBJ2-7, with 7 bases lining up with TRBD1. J gave up 0 bases and V 3 bases, and 2 bases lay outside the gene matches. The V gene's germline CDR1 is SGHDN and CDR2 FVKESK. This CDR3 has 14 residues. The CDR3 reads CASSQDRRSYEQYF. The CDR3, as DNA: TGTGCCAGCAGCCAGGACAGGCGCTCCTACGAGCAGTACTTC.

This sequence joins TRBV28 and TRBJ1-1; a weak D match, TRBD1 (5 bases). CDR3 size: 14 residues. The ends were cut back, 5 bases at V and 4 bases at J, with 14 bases in the middle. From germline, CDR1 is MDHEN and CDR2 SYDVKM. CDR3 in DNA: TGTGCCAGCAGTCGCGTGACGAGGGGCACTGAAGCTTTCTTT. Its protein is CASSRVTRGTEAFF.

J is TRBJ2-3 and V is TRBV5-1; D ambiguous. The germline V gene encodes CDR1 SGHRS and CDR2 YFSETQ. This CDR3 spans 15 amino acids. With 0 bases removed from V and 5 bases from J, the gap between germline ends came to 13 bases. This CDR3 is CASSLAVQAQDTQYF. For the CDR3, the DNA is TGCGCCAGCAGCTTGGCGGTGCAAGCCCAAGATACGCAGTATTTT.

The genes are TRBV28 and TRBJ2-7, with TRBD2 matching 7 bases. Germline V lookup: CDR1 MDHEN, CDR2 SYDVKM. This CDR3 region has 14 residues. J lost 7 bases, V lost 10 bases, and 16 bases had no gene match. The CDR3 DNA reads TGTGCCACCCGCGGGGTAAGCGGGATCGGGGAGCAGTACTTC. Translation gives CATRGVSGIGEQYF. The full variable domain, in which reference TRBV28 and TRBJ2-7 provide the parts outside the CDR3, is DVKVTQSSRYLVKRTGEKVFLECVQDMDHENMFWYRQDPGLGLRLIYFSYDVKMKEKGDIPEGYSVSREKKERFSLILESASTNQTSMYLCATRGVSGIGEQYFGPGTRLTVT.

The genes are TRBV29-1 and TRBJ2-5; 7 nucleotides match TRBD2. There are 13 residues in the CDR3. V gave up 3 bases and J gave up 4 bases; unmatched junction bases: 5. In germline, CDR1 is SQVTM, CDR2 ANQGSEA. As DNA, the CDR3 is TGCAGCGTTGATGGCGGGAGAGGAGAGACCCAGTACTTC. Its translation is CSVDGGRGETQYF.

V and J are TRBV10-2 and TRBJ2-7, with 8 nucleotides matching TRBD2. The trim removed 6 bases at V and 4 bases at J, leaving 5 bases unmatched. The CDR3 length is 13 residues. CDR1 WSHSY and CDR2 SAAADI come from the germline V gene. The CDR3 region is CASRVAGKYEQYF. The CDR3 DNA reads TGCGCCAGCAGGGTAGCGGGAAAATACGAGCAGTACTTC.

This clone occurred once. This sequence joins TRBV5-1 and TRBJ2-1; 10 nucleotides agree with TRBD1. V lost 1 base to trimming and J lost 2 bases; unmatched junction nucleotides: 3. Germline V gives CDR1 SGHRS, CDR2 YFSETQ. CDR3 size: 16 residues. The CDR3 is CASSLSGQGAYNEQFF. The CDR3 bases are TGCGCCAGCAGCTTGTCAGGACAGGGGGCCTACAATGAGCAGTTCTTC. Full variable domain (rest looked up from reference TRBV5-1 and TRBJ2-1): KAGVTQTPRYLIKTRGQQVTLSCSPISGHRSVSWYQQTPGQGLQFLFEYFSETQRNKGNFPGRFSGRQFSNSRSEMNVSTLELGDSALYLCASSLSGQGAYNEQFFGPGTRLTVL.

The rearrangement uses TRBV15 and TRBJ2-7; 11 nucleotides agree with TRBD2. Germline trimming cut 3 bases from V and 2 bases from J; bases unmatched to any gene: 3. Germline CDR1 LNHNV, CDR2 YYDKDF (reference sequence). This CDR3 spans 15 amino acids. The CDR3, as DNA: TGTGCCACCAGCAGGGGACTAGCGGTTCCCTACGAGCAGTACTTC. It is translated as CATSRGLAVPYEQYF.

The chain uses TRBV11-2 and TRBJ2-1; 11 bases fit TRBD2. The J segment lost 10 bases and the V segment lost 5 bases, leaving 10 bases of the junction unmatched. CDR3 size: 15 residues. In germline, CDR1 is SGHAT, CDR2 FQNNGV. CDR3 nucleotide sequence: TGTGCCAGCAGCGGAGGGATCATAGCGGGAGGGGAGCAGTTCTTC. It codes for CASSGGIIAGGEQFF.

The chain has TRBV5-1 and TRBJ2-7; 13 bases fit TRBD2. The CDR3 consists of 15 residues. V was pared by 2 bases and J by 7 bases, with 6 bases of the junction left unmatched. From germline, CDR1 is SGHRS and CDR2 YFSETQ. For the CDR3, the DNA is TGCGCCAGCAGCTTCGCCGGACTAGCGGGAGATGAGCAGTACTTC. It codes for CASSFAGLAGDEQYF. The full variable domain, its missing parts supplied by reference TRBV5-1 and TRBJ2-7, is KAGVTQTPRYLIKTRGQQVTLSCSPISGHRSVSWYQQTPGQGLQFLFEYFSETQRNKGNFPGRFSGRQFSNSRSEMNVSTLELGDSALYLCASSFAGLAGDEQYFGPGTRLTVT.